This T cell receptor (beta chain) is drawn from a study of shared clonotypes between healthy human individuals. Overall study results and limits: It was the non-shared clonotypes that had lower generation probabilities than clonotypes shared by all four donors.

The study separated CD4+ cells into CD45RA+ naive and CD45RA-negative memory subsets. On this clone: Its target is not known.

Germline-derived CDR1 and CDR2 are SGDLS and YYNGEE. The CDR3 consists of 16 residues. The junction had 7 bases not matched to a gene; V was cut back by 0 bases and J by 6 bases. Authors' methods: ImmunoSEQ junction-only sequences lacked quality scores, so their filtering differed. Using immunoSEQ multiplex PCR, the repertoire was profiled, and TCRdb retains in-frame clones only, with some absent. That table gives V, J and clone size, and the DNA gave D and trimming. The sample carries about 1 million clones, roughly 75% recorded once. The chain has TRBV9 and TRBJ2-2; 8 bases map to TRBD1. This clonotype was sampled from a man between 18 and 29 years old in good health. The sample was memory CD4+ T cells sorted from blood. The sample's subset: CD45RA-negative fraction. The CDR3 sequence: CASSVAPGGVSGELFF. In DNA form, the CDR3 reads TGTGCCAGCAGCGTAGCTCCAGGGGGCGTATCCGGGGAGCTGTTTTTT.